This TCR beta chain emerged from a study of cytomegalovirus exposure and HLA in healthy donors. Study results and caveats: Among donors in an Asian-associated ancestry cluster, a later analysis reportedly found fewer N-insertions than the roughly 610-donor mean. The authors reported that TCR beta sequences could predict HLA-A and HLA-B alleles. These predictions were accurate for most subjects in the first cohort. Most TCRs appeared rarely, but some public TCRs recurred in many donors.

With 3 bases clipped from V and 4 bases from J, the junction kept 5 bases outside the gene matches. The germline V gene encodes CDR1 SGHTA and CDR2 FQGNSA. The CDR3 length is 14 residues. All donors participated as healthy donors of bone marrow. The PCR employed 60 Vbeta primers together with 13 Jbeta primers. Clones were read by immunoSEQ multiplex PCR, and TCRdb kept only the in-frame ones, dropping some. The sample comprises approximately 190,000 clones, over 60% of which are singletons, and over 2% rests with the top ten. As regards this clone: What it recognizes is unknown.

This chain uses TRBV7-2 with TRBJ1-2, with 7 bases lining up with TRBD1. Specimen: PBMCs. This sequence originates from a woman under 40 in good health and CMV-seropositive. DNA of the CDR3: TGTGCCAGCAGCTTTGACAGGGACACCTATGGCTACACCTTC. Its translation is CASSFDRDTYGYTF.